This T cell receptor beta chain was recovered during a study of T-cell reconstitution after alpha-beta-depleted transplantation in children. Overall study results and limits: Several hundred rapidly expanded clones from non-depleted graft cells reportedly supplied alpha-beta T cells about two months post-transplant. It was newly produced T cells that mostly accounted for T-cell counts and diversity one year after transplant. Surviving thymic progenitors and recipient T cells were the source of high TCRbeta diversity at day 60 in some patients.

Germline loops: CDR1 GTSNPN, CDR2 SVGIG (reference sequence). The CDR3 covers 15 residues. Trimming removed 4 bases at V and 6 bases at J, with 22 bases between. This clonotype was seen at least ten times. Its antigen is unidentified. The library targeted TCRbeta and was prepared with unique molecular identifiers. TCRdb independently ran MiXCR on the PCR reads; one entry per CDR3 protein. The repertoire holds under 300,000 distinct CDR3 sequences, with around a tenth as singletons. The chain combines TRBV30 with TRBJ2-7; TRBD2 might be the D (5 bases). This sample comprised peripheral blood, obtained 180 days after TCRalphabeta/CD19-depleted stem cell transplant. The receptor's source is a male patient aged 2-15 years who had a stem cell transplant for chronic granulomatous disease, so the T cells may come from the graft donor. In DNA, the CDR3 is TGTGCCTGGATCTCAAAGGAGAGACTAATCGGCGAGCAGTACTTC. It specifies CAWISKERLIGEQYF.